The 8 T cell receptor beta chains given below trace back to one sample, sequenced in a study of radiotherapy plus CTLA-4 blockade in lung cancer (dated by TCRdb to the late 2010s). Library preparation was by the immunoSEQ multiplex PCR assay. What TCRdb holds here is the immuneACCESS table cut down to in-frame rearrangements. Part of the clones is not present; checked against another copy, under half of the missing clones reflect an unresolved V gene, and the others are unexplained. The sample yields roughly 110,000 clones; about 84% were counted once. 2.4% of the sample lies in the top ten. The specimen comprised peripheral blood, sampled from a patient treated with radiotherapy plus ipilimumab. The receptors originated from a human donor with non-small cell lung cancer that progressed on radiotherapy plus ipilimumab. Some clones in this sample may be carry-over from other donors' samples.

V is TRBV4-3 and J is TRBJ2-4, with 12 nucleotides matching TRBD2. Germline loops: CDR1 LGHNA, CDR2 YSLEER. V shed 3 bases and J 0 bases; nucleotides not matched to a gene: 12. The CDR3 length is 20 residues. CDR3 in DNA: TGCGCCAGCAGCCAGGAGGCACTAGCGGGGGGCGTTTTAGCCAAAAACATTCAGTACTTC. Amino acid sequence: CASSQEALAGGVLAKNIQYF.

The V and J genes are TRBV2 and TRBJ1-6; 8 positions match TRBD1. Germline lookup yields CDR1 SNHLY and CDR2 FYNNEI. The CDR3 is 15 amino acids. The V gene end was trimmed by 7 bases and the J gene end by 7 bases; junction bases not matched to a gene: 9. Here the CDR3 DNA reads TGTGCCAGCATGGCCGGGACAGGTGCAAATTCACCCCTCCACTTT. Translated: CASMAGTGANSPLHF. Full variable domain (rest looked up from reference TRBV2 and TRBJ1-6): EPEVTQTPSHQVTQMGQEVILRCVPISNHLYFYWYRQILGQKVEFLVSFYNNEISEKSEIFDDQFSVERPDGSNFTLKIRSTKLEDSAMYFCASMAGTGANSPLHFGNGTRLTVT.

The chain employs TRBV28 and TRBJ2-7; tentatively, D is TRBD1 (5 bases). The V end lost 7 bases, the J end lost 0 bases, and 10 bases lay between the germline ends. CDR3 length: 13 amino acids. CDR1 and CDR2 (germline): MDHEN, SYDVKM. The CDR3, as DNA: TGTGCCAGCACCGAACAGGACTCCTACGAGCAGTACTTC. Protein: CASTEQDSYEQYF. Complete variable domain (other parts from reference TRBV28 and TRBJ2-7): DVKVTQSSRYLVKRTGEKVFLECVQDMDHENMFWYRQDPGLGLRLIYFSYDVKMKEKGDIPEGYSVSREKKERFSLILESASTNQTSMYLCASTEQDSYEQYFGPGTRLTVT.

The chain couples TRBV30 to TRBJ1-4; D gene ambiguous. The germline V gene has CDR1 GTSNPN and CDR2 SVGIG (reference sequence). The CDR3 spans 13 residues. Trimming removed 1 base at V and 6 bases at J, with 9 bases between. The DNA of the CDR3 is TGTGCCTGGAGTGGTTCAGCACATGAAAAACTGTTTTTT. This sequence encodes CAWSGSAHEKLFF.

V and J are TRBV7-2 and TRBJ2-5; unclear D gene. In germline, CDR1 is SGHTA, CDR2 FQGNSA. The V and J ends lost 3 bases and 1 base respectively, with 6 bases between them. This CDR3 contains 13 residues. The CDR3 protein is CASSFQPQETQYF. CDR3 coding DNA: TGTGCCAGCAGCTTTCAGCCCCAAGAGACCCAGTACTTC.

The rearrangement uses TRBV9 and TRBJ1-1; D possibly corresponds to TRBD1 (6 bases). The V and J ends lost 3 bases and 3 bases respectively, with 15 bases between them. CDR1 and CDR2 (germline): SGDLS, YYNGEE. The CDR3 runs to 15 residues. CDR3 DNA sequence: TGTGCCAGCAGCGCGAGACAGGCCGAATACACTGAAGCTTTCTTT. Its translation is CASSARQAEYTEAFF.

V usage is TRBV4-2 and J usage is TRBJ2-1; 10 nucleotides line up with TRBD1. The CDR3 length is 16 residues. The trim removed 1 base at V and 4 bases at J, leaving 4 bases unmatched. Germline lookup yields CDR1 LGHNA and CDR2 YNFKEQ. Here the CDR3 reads CASSQATGGDYNEQFF. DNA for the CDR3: TGTGCCAGCAGCCAAGCGACAGGGGGCGATTACAATGAGCAGTTCTTC.

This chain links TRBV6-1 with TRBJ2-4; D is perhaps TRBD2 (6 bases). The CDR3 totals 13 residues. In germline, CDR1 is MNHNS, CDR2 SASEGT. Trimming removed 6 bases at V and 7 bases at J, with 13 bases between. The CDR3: CASREDYVNIQYF. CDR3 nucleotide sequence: TGTGCCAGCAGAGAGGACTACGTGAACATTCAGTACTTC.